The 8 T cell receptor beta chains presented below share a single source sample, sequenced in a study of control samples from healthy donors and cancer patients. Sequencing was performed with immunoSEQ multiplex PCR; in TCRdb, only in-frame clones are kept and a portion is missing. The repertoire holds about 120,000 clones, with about 91% as singletons. The material sequenced was blood. These receptors were collected from a man aged 35-49 years in good health.

The chain carries TRBV29-1 and TRBJ1-2; D is unresolved. From germline, CDR1 is SQVTM and CDR2 ANQGSEA. V shed 7 bases and J shed 8 bases, with 17 bases lying between them. The CDR3 spans 12 residues. The DNA for the CDR3 is TGCAGCGCTGGCGACGTGCGCCAGGGCTACACCTTC. Its translation: CSAGDVRQGYTF. Looking up the rest from reference TRBV29-1 and TRBJ1-2 gives the full variable domain: SAVISQKPSRDICQRGTSLTIQCQVDSQVTMMFWYRQQPGQSLTLIATANQGSEATYESGFVIDKFPISRPNLTFSTLTVSNMSPEDSSIYLCSAGDVRQGYTFGSGTRLTVV.

The gene calls are TRBV9 and TRBJ2-1, with 8 bases matching TRBD2. The CDR3 runs to 15 residues. The J segment lost 9 bases and the V segment lost 0 bases, leaving 8 bases of the junction unmatched. Germline values: CDR1 SGDLS, CDR2 YYNGEE. In DNA form, the CDR3 reads TGTGCCAGCAGCGTAGCTCCGGGGGGGCATCGTGAGCAGTTCTTC. Its translation is CASSVAPGGHREQFF.

In DNA form, the CDR3 reads TGTGCTTCTTCGACGGGGCACGAGCAGTACTTC. Amino acid sequence: CASSTGHEQYF. V gene TRBV12-5 combines with J gene TRBJ2-7; D could derive from TRBD1 or TRBD2 (5 bases each). Trimming cost V 11 bases and J 5 bases, with 13 bases left between them. Germline CDR1 is LGHNT and CDR2 is FRNRAP. CDR3 length: 11 amino acids.

The chain links TRBV27 to TRBJ1-4, with 8 bases matching TRBD1. Germline V lookup: CDR1 MNHEY, CDR2 SMNVEV (reference sequence). V trimming: 6 bases; J trimming: 8 bases; junction bases outside the gene matches: 11. The CDR3 contains 15 residues. The CDR3 region is CASSSQDRASEKLFF. DNA of the CDR3: TGTGCCAGCAGCTCACAGGACAGGGCCTCCGAAAAACTGTTTTTT.

This sequence joins TRBV10-3 and TRBJ2-3; TRBD1 or TRBD2 may be the D gene (5 bases each). The CDR3 totals 13 residues. Germline loops: CDR1 ENHRY, CDR2 SYGVKD. V lost 4 bases to trimming and J lost 3 bases, with 8 bases between them. CDR3 protein: CAISGDGTDTQYF. In DNA, the CDR3 is TGTGCCATCAGTGGGGACGGGACAGATACGCAGTATTTT.

The rearrangement joins TRBV19 to TRBJ1-4; weak D call: TRBD1 (5 bases). This CDR3 spans 14 amino acids. Germline V gene lookup returns CDR1 LNHDA and CDR2 SQIVND (reference sequence). V dropped 6 bases and J dropped 4 bases, with 12 bases sitting between them. CDR3 DNA sequence: TGTGCCAGTAGCCCGACAGACCTTAATGAAAAACTGTTTTTT. This codes for CASSPTDLNEKLFF.

This clone has just one count. The chain has TRBV6-5 and TRBJ1-6, with 8 bases fitting TRBD1. The CDR3 contains 15 residues. V trimming: 0 bases; J trimming: 7 bases; junction bases outside the gene matches: 2. The V gene's germline CDR1 is MNHEY and CDR2 SVGAGI. CDR3 in DNA: TGTGCCAGCAGTTACTCGACAGGGGCAAATTCACCCCTCCACTTT. Its protein product is CASSYSTGANSPLHF.

The chain carries TRBV2 and TRBJ2-2, with 8 bases identical to TRBD1. The ends lost 6 bases at V and 5 bases at J; junction bases unmatched: 5. Germline V gives CDR1 SNHLY, CDR2 FYNNEI. The CDR3 sequence is 14 residues long. CDR3 DNA: TGTGCCAGCAGGGAAACAGGGGGAACCGGGGAGCTGTTTTTT. Its protein product is CASRETGGTGELFF.